Presented here are 28 T cell receptor beta chains from one specimen sequenced in a study of radiotherapy plus CTLA-4 blockade in lung cancer. Profiled with immunoSEQ multiplex PCR; TCRdb holds only in-frame clones, not every one. The table records over 100,000 clones, 85% to 90% of them present only once. The sequencing here drew on peripheral blood, taken from a patient treated with radiotherapy plus ipilimumab. All receptors come from a human donor with non-small cell lung cancer that progressed on radiotherapy plus ipilimumab.

This chain joins TRBV4-2 and TRBJ2-5; TRBD2 matches at 12 bases. V gave up 1 base and J gave up 4 bases; unmatched junction bases: 4. Germline V gene data show CDR1 as LGHNA and CDR2 as YNFKEQ. This CDR3 contains 16 residues. The CDR3 DNA reads TGTGCCAGCAGCCAAGGACTAGCGGGAGAGGGAGAGACCCAGTACTTC. Translated: CASSQGLAGEGETQYF.

In this sample, this clone turned up once. The genes are TRBV11-2 and TRBJ2-7, with 8 bases aligning to TRBD2. This CDR3 is built from 15 residues. CDR1 and CDR2 from the germline V gene are SGHAT and FQNNGV. V lost 0 bases to trimming and J lost 2 bases; unmatched junction nucleotides: 3. The CDR3 protein is CASSLDTSGTYEQYF. The CDR3 DNA is TGTGCCAGCAGCTTAGATACTAGCGGTACCTACGAGCAGTACTTC. The whole variable domain, remainder taken from reference TRBV11-2 and TRBJ2-7, is EAGVAQSPRYKIIEKRQSVAFWCNPISGHATLYWYQQILGQGPKLLIQFQNNGVVDDSQLPKDRFSAERLKGVDSTLKIQPAKLEDSAVYLCASSLDTSGTYEQYFGPGTRLTVT.

This CDR3 is CATSFWGHSYGYTF. The DNA of the CDR3 is TGTGCCACGTCCTTCTGGGGGCACTCCTATGGCTACACCTTC. This sequence joins TRBV5-3 and TRBJ1-2, with D perhaps TRBD1 (6 bases). TRBV5-3 is treated as an ORF (open reading frame) with a function not yet certain. CDR3 length equals 14 residues. V lost 9 bases to trimming and J lost 4 bases, with 19 bases between them.

The chain uses TRBV7-9 and TRBJ2-7; TRBD1 matches at 7 bases. V was pared by 1 base and J by 3 bases, with 6 bases of the junction left unmatched. Germline CDR1 is SEHNR and CDR2 is FQNEAQ (reference sequence). This CDR3 is built from 15 residues. The CDR3: CASSLETGWDYEQYF. The CDR3 coding sequence is TGTGCCAGCAGCTTAGAGACAGGGTGGGACTACGAGCAGTACTTC.

This rearrangement joins TRBV2 to TRBJ2-7; TRBD2 matches at 7 bases. CDR1 is SNHLY and CDR2 is FYNNEI in the germline V gene. With V trimmed by 4 bases and J by 6 bases, 12 bases remained unmatched. CDR3 size: 15 residues. In nucleotides, the CDR3 is TGTGCCAGCAGTGGACGGTCGGGAGGCCCTTCCGAGCAGTACTTC. Its translation is CASSGRSGGPSEQYF. Full variable domain (rest looked up from reference TRBV2 and TRBJ2-7): EPEVTQTPSHQVTQMGQEVILRCVPISNHLYFYWYRQILGQKVEFLVSFYNNEISEKSEIFDDQFSVERPDGSNFTLKIRSTKLEDSAMYFCASSGRSGGPSEQYFGPGTRLTVT.

The chain is built from TRBV19 and TRBJ2-2; D remains ambiguous. The germline V gene has CDR1 LNHDA and CDR2 SQIVND (reference sequence). The V end was cut by 3 bases, the J end by 4 bases, with 9 bases between. The CDR3 length is 14 residues. Written as DNA, the CDR3 is TGTGCCAGTAGTATCGGGCCAGGCACCGGGGAGCTGTTTTTT. Its translation: CASSIGPGTGELFF.

The chain joins TRBV5-1 to TRBJ2-5; D unresolved. V was trimmed by 0 bases and J by 3 bases, leaving 6 bases between them. In germline, CDR1 is SGHRS, CDR2 YFSETQ. CDR3 length: 13 amino acids. CDR3 sequence reads: CASSLGAEETQYF. CDR3 in DNA: TGCGCCAGCAGCTTGGGGGCAGAAGAGACCCAGTACTTC.

CDR3 amino acids: CASSEFGSYTF. In DNA form, the CDR3 reads TGTGCCAGCAGTGAATTCGGGAGCTACACCTTC. The chain combines TRBV25-1 with TRBJ1-2; D call uncertain. CDR1 and CDR2 (germline): MGHDK, SYGVNS. V lost 1 base and J lost 9, with 6 bases in between. The CDR3 runs to 11 residues.

The genes are TRBV5-1 and TRBJ2-2; 7 positions match TRBD1. CDR1 is SGHRS, CDR2 YFSETQ, per germline. J gave up 1 base and V 4 bases, and 7 bases lay outside the gene matches. This CDR3 is 16 amino acids long. This CDR3 reads CASSPPDRENTGELFF. Here the CDR3 DNA reads TGCGCCAGCAGCCCCCCCGACAGGGAGAACACCGGGGAGCTGTTTTTT. Combining the CDR3 with reference TRBV5-1 and TRBJ2-2 gives the whole variable domain KAGVTQTPRYLIKTRGQQVTLSCSPISGHRSVSWYQQTPGQGLQFLFEYFSETQRNKGNFPGRFSGRQFSNSRSEMNVSTLELGDSALYLCASSPPDRENTGELFFGEGSRLTVL.

This clone came up a few times. V is TRBV6-1 and J is TRBJ1-2; unclear D gene. V lost 0 bases to trimming and J lost 4 bases, with 6 bases between them. The CDR3 consists of 13 residues. Germline V CDR1 and CDR2: MNHNS, SASEGT. CDR3 sequence reads: CASSEAARYGYTF. The CDR3 nucleotides are TGTGCCAGCAGTGAAGCGGCCCGCTATGGCTACACCTTC.

The J gene is TRBJ1-1, the V gene TRBV29-1, with 7 bases fitting TRBD1. Trimming at V came to 6 bases and at J to 10 bases, leaving 11 bases not matched to a gene. This CDR3 has 12 residues. Germline V gene data show CDR1 as SQVTM and CDR2 as ANQGSEA. The CDR3 region is CSVATGIDIAFF. The CDR3 nucleotides are TGCAGCGTAGCGACAGGGATTGATATAGCTTTCTTT.

This chain links TRBV9 with TRBJ2-7, with D hard to call. Per germline, CDR1 SGDLS and CDR2 YYNGEE. The CDR3 has 11 residues. V was trimmed by 4 bases and J by 3 bases, leaving 5 bases between them. CDR3 region: CASSPGYEQYF. CDR3 sequence (DNA): TGTGCCAGCAGCCCTGGCTACGAGCAGTACTTC.

This chain joins TRBV5-1 and TRBJ2-7; 8 positions match TRBD2. CDR3 length: 16 amino acids. The V gene's germline CDR1 is SGHRS and CDR2 YFSETQ. Trimming at V came to 3 bases and at J to 1 base, leaving 9 bases not matched to a gene. CDR3 sequence: CASSWGASGPSYEQYF. In DNA form, the CDR3 reads TGCGCCAGCAGCTGGGGGGCTAGCGGGCCATCCTACGAGCAGTACTTC.

The V gene is TRBV6-5, the J gene TRBJ1-2; 12 nucleotides line up with TRBD1. Germline V gene data show CDR1 as MNHEY and CDR2 as SVGAGI. After removal of 7 bases from V and 3 bases from J, the junction contained 6 bases not matched to a gene. The CDR3 sequence is 15 residues long. The CDR3 spells CASKRDRGLDYGYTF. The CDR3, as DNA: TGTGCCAGCAAGAGGGACAGGGGGCTCGACTATGGCTACACCTTC.

This rearrangement joins TRBV7-2 to TRBJ2-1, with 7 bases that match TRBD2. The CDR3 sequence is 16 residues long. The germline gives CDR1 SGHTA, CDR2 FQGNSA. V was pared by 2 bases and J by 7 bases, with 11 bases of the junction left unmatched. This CDR3 is CASSLRSGTARNEQFF. For the CDR3, the DNA is TGTGCCAGCAGCTTACGGAGCGGGACCGCTAGGAATGAGCAGTTCTTC.

This rearrangement joins TRBV4-1 to TRBJ1-2, with TRBD1 as a possible D gene (5 bases). Looked up from germline, CDR1 is MGHRA and CDR2 is YSYEKL. The CDR3 consists of 16 residues. Deletions cut 4 bases from V and 1 base from J, with 16 bases between. The CDR3 spells CASSPEKGSFNYGYTF. The CDR3 region has the DNA TGCGCCAGCAGCCCCGAGAAGGGGAGTTTTAACTATGGCTACACCTTC.

The V and J genes are TRBV12-5 and TRBJ2-1, with 14 bases that match TRBD2. The CDR3 length is 20 residues. V trimming: 2 bases; J trimming: 0 bases; junction bases outside the gene matches: 9. Looked up from germline, CDR1 is LGHNT and CDR2 is FRNRAP. DNA of the CDR3: TGTGCTAGTGGTTTGTCGCGGACTAGCGGGAGGTTTAGCTCCTACAATGAGCAGTTCTTC. Translated, it gives CASGLSRTSGRFSSYNEQFF.

The rearrangement links TRBV15 to TRBJ1-3; no firm D call. Deletions cut 0 bases from V and 0 bases from J, with 12 bases between. This CDR3 region has 17 residues. Germline V gene lookup returns CDR1 LNHNV and CDR2 YYDKDF (reference sequence). CDR3 in amino acids: CATSRDGRRSSGNTIYF. CDR3 bases: TGTGCCACCAGCAGAGATGGACGTCGGAGCTCTGGAAACACCATATATTTT.

The V call is TRBV4-1, the J call TRBJ2-7; 7 bases match TRBD1. V trimming: 1 base; J trimming: 3 bases; junction bases outside the gene matches: 6. The CDR3 totals 15 residues. Per the germline V gene, CDR1 is MGHRA and CDR2 is YSYEKL. This CDR3 reads CASSQAPTGFYEQYF. The CDR3 bases are TGCGCCAGCAGCCAAGCCCCGACAGGGTTCTACGAGCAGTACTTC.

The DNA for the CDR3 is TGTGCCAGCTCGGGCAGGGAGTTTAGACAGCCCCAGCATTTT. This sequence encodes CASSGREFRQPQHF. The V and J genes are TRBV2 and TRBJ1-5, with D maybe TRBD1 (5 bases). Germline lookup yields CDR1 SNHLY and CDR2 FYNNEI. The length of the CDR3 is 14 residues. Trimming cost V 8 bases and J 7 bases, with 18 bases left between them.

The chain combines TRBV19 with TRBJ2-5, with 7 nucleotides matching TRBD1. Germline V CDR1 and CDR2: LNHDA, SQIVND (reference sequence). The junction had 8 bases not matched to a gene; V was cut back by 3 bases and J by 1 base. There are 16 residues in the CDR3. CDR3 amino acids: CASSIYGRGTQETQYF. The CDR3 DNA follows: TGTGCCAGTAGTATCTACGGCAGGGGGACCCAAGAGACCCAGTACTTC.

This clone was detected only once. The chain employs TRBV9 and TRBJ2-1; 7 positions match TRBD2. V lost 3 bases to trimming and J lost 4 bases; unmatched junction nucleotides: 7. The CDR3 extends over 15 amino acids. Germline V gene lookup returns CDR1 SGDLS and CDR2 YYNGEE. The CDR3 DNA follows: TGTGCCAGCAGCGCGAAACTAGCGACATACAATGAGCAGTTCTTC. This gives the protein CASSAKLATYNEQFF.

V usage is TRBV11-3 and J usage is TRBJ2-5; D assignment may be TRBD1 or TRBD2 (6 bases each). Trimming took 5 bases from V and 3 from J, leaving 16 bases between them. Germline CDR1 reads SGHNT; CDR2 reads YENEEA. CDR3 length: 15 residues. This chain's CDR3 is CASSKVSGAEETQYF. DNA of the CDR3: TGTGCCAGCAGCAAAGTATCGGGGGCTGAAGAGACCCAGTACTTC.

V usage is TRBV6-5 and J usage is TRBJ2-1; perhaps TRBD1 as D (6 bases). V dropped 4 bases and J dropped 2 bases, with 15 bases sitting between them. The germline gives CDR1 MNHEY, CDR2 SVGAGI. The length of the CDR3 is 16 residues. For the CDR3, the DNA is TGTGCCAGCAGTTCTAGCAGTGGGGGCCCCTACAATGAGCAGTTCTTC. Translated: CASSSSSGGPYNEQFF.

V gene TRBV18 combines with J gene TRBJ1-1, with TRBD1 identical over 7 bases. Germline values: CDR1 KGHSH, CDR2 LQKENI. The V segment lost 3 bases and the J segment 9 bases; nucleotides outside the gene matches: 4. This CDR3 comprises 12 residues. The CDR3 nucleotides are TGTGCCAGCTCACCGGACAGGTCTCAAGCTTTCTTT. Translated, it gives CASSPDRSQAFF.

The chain uses TRBV18 and TRBJ1-2; D perhaps matches TRBD1 (6 bases). Germline V gives CDR1 KGHSH, CDR2 LQKENI. Trimming took 3 bases from V and 8 from J, leaving 10 bases between them. This CDR3 has 12 residues. The CDR3 bases are TGTGCCAGCTCACCGGGGGGCGACGGCTACACCTTC. Encoded protein: CASSPGGDGYTF.

The V and J genes are TRBV19 and TRBJ1-5, with D perhaps matching TRBD1 (5 bases). Germline loops: CDR1 LNHDA, CDR2 SQIVND (reference sequence). The CDR3 length is 19 residues. V lost 7 bases, J lost 0 bases, and 25 bases lay in between. CDR3 loop: CASTTRGREIRDSNQPQHF. In nucleotides, the CDR3 is TGTGCCAGTACCACACGGGGCAGAGAGATCCGAGATAGCAATCAGCCCCAGCATTTT.

The J gene is TRBJ2-7, the V gene TRBV23-1; D not resolved. TRBV23-1 is an ORF, and what it does is uncertain. The CDR3 contains 17 residues. Trimming shortened V by 11 bases and J by 5 bases, and 31 bases separated the two germline ends. The CDR3 DNA follows: TGCGCCCGCCCCAGTTCTGACGGCCGCCCCTCGGGCCACGAGCAGTACTTC. It codes for CARPSSDGRPSGHEQYF.